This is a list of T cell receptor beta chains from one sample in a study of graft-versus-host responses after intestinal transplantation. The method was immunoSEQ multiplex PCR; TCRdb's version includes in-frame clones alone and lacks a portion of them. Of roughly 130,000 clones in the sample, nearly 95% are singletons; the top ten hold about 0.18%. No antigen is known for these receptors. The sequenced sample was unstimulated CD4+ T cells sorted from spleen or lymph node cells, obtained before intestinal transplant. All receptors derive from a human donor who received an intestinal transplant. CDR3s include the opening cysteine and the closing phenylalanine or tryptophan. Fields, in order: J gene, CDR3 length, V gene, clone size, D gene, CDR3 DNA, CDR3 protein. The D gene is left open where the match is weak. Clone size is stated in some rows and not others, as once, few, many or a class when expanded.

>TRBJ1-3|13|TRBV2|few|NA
TGTGCCAGCAGTGCACAGAGTGGAAACACCATATATTTT
CASSAQSGNTIYF
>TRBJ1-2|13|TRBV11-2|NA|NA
TGTGCCAGCAGCTTCGGGGCTAACTATGGCTACACCTTC
CASSFGANYGYTF
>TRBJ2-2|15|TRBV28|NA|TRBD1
TGTGCCAGCAGTTTCGTTGACAGGGACACCGGGGAGCTGTTTTTT
CASSFVDRDTGELFF
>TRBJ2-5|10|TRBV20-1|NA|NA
TGCAGTGCTTCGACTACCGCCCAGTACTTC
CSASTTAQYF
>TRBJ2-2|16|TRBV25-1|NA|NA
TGTGCCAGCAGTCCGTTCGGAGGGCTGAACACCGGGGAGCTGTTTTTT
CASSPFGGLNTGELFF
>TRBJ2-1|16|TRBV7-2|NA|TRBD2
TGTGCCAGCAGCTTTCGGCCGGGACTAGCTTCCCCAACTAGGTTCTTC
CASSFRPGLASPTRFF
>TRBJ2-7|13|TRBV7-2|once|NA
TGTGCCAGCAGCCCTAGGCTCGCCTACGAGCAGTACTTC
CASSPRLAYEQYF
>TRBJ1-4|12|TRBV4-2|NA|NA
TGTGCCAGCAGCCAAGATTGGGACAAACTGTTTTTT
CASSQDWDKLFF
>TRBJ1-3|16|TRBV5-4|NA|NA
TGTGCCAGCAGCCCAAACACCCTCAGCTCTGGAAACACCATATATTTT
CASSPNTLSSGNTIYF
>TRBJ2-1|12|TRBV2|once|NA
TGTGCCAGCAGTGAAGGGGTTGGTGAGCAGTTCTTC
CASSEGVGEQFF
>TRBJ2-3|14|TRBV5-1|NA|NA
TGCGCCAGCAGCTTGAACCGAGTAACAGATACGCAGTATTTT
CASSLNRVTDTQYF
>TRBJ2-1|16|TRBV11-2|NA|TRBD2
TGTGCCAGCAGCTTAGGTCGGGAGGGCCGCTACAATGAGCAGTTCTTC
CASSLGREGRYNEQFF
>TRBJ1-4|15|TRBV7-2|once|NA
TGTGCCAGCAGCTTAATCCCCGGCTATAATGAAAAACTGTTTTTT
CASSLIPGYNEKLFF
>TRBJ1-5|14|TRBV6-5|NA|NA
TGTGCCAGCAGTGAATCATATAGCAATCAGCCCCAGCATTTT
CASSESYSNQPQHF
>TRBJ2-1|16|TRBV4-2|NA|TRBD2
TGTGCCAGCAGCCAACGAACTAGCGGGAGTTTCGATGAGCAGTTCTTC
CASSQRTSGSFDEQFF
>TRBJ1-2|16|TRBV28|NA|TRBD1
TGTGCCAGCAGTTTATCGGGGACAGGGCCTTACTATGGCTACACCTTC
CASSLSGTGPYYGYTF